This TCR beta chain is from a study of blood T cell repertoires in COVID-19. About the research overall: Nucleic acid was either cDNA or gDNA, and it came from T cells, B-cell-depleted T cells, or PBMCs.

The data were produced by immunoSEQ multiplex PCR, yet TCRdb's version contains in-frame clones alone and is incomplete. The data hold around 700,000 clones, with 80% to 90% observed a single time. This CDR3 spans 13 amino acids. Trimming took 6 bases from V and 5 from J, leaving 13 bases between them. Germline V gene sequence: CDR1 MDHEN, CDR2 SYDVKM. The rearrangement links TRBV28 to TRBJ1-1; D may be TRBD1 (6 bases). The receptor was derived from a young woman with acute or convalescent COVID-19. Sequenced sample: peripheral blood. CDR3 protein: CASRKYTGTEAFF. Written as DNA, the CDR3 is TGTGCCAGCAGAAAGTATACAGGGACTGAAGCTTTCTTT.